This is a list of T cell receptor beta chains from one sample in a study of blood T cell repertoires in COVID-19. Assay used: immunoSEQ multiplex PCR; TCRdb lists only in-frame clones, some missing. The data contain more than 250,000 clones, 87% of them singletons. Sequencing was done on a sample of PBMCs or T cells enriched from blood (not recorded which). The receptors derive from a woman in her thirties or forties who had recovered from COVID-19. CDR3s include the opening cysteine and the closing phenylalanine or tryptophan. The D gene is left open where the match is weak. For some rows the clone size is stated as once, few or many, or as a class when expanded; others skip it.

>TRBV2|-|-|TRBJ2-6
TGTGCCACCTTTTCCTCAGGGTCTGGGGCCAACGTCCTGACTTTC
CATFSSGSGANVLTF
>TRBV7-8|-|few|TRBJ1-4
TGTGCCAGCAGCCAATCTACCCGAGAAAAACTGTTTTTT
CASSQSTREKLFF
>TRBV9|TRBD1|-|TRBJ2-5
TGTGCCAGCAGCCAACGACAGGGATCCTCTGAGACCCAGTACTTC
CASSQRQGSSETQYF
>TRBV7-2|-|-|TRBJ1-1
TGTGCCAGCAGCTTATTTAGCACTGAAGCTTTCTTT
CASSLFSTEAFF
>TRBV27|TRBD2|-|TRBJ2-1
TGTGCCAGCAGAAGGACCGGGACTAGCGGGGTAAATGAGCAGTTCTTC
CASRRTGTSGVNEQFF
>TRBV11-3|-|-|TRBJ1-1
TGTGCCAGCAGCTTTGGACAGAACACTGAAGCTTTCTTT
CASSFGQNTEAFF
>TRBV10-3|TRBD1|-|TRBJ2-7
TGTGCCATCAGTGAGTCGCTCGCAGGGGGCGGCGAGCAGTACTTC
CAISESLAGGGEQYF
>TRBV9|TRBD1|-|TRBJ2-3
TGTGCCAGCAGCCGGGGACAGGCGTTTACAGATACGCAGTATTTT
CASSRGQAFTDTQYF
>TRBV7-8|TRBD2|-|TRBJ2-7
TGTGCCAGCAGCTCATCGGGAGCGGGGGGCGAGCAGTACTTC
CASSSSGAGGEQYF
>TRBV2|-|-|TRBJ2-1
TGTGCCAGCAGTGAAGCGCTTCTAGCGGAGCAGTTCTTC
CASSEALLAEQFF
>TRBV5-8|TRBD2|-|TRBJ2-2
TGTGCCAGCAGCTCAGCGGGCCTAGCGGGAGTCGGGGAGCTGTTTTTT
CASSSAGLAGVGELFF
>TRBV20-1|-|-|TRBJ1-1
TGCAGTGCTAGGCGGGATAAAGCTTTCTTT
CSARRDKAFF
>TRBV6-5|-|-|TRBJ2-1
TGTGCCAGCCATCATAGCGGCAATGAGCAGTTCTTC
CASHHSGNEQFF
>TRBV27|TRBD2|few|TRBJ2-7
TGTGCCAGCAGGACCGGGACTACCACCTACGAGCAGTACTTC
CASRTGTTTYEQYF
>TRBV27|TRBD1|-|TRBJ1-6
TGTGCCAGCAGTTTCGTGAAAGGGGGCAATTCACCCCTCCACTTT
CASSFVKGGNSPLHF
>TRBV12-3/TRBV12-4|TRBD1|-|TRBJ2-5
TGTGCCAGCAGCCCGACAGGGGCGGAGACCCAGTACTTC
CASSPTGAETQYF
>TRBV7-8|-|few|TRBJ2-1
TGTGCCAGCAGCTTAGGACTACCGTCCGGACACAATGAGCAGTTCTTC
CASSLGLPSGHNEQFF
>TRBV5-8|-|few|TRBJ1-5
TGTGCCAGCAGCTTTGGGCATAGCAATCAGCCCCAGCATTTT
CASSFGHSNQPQHF